This is a list of T cell receptor beta chains from one sample in a study of OX40 agonist ivuxolimab in advanced cancers. The data were produced by immunoSEQ multiplex PCR, yet TCRdb's version contains in-frame clones alone and is incomplete. The table includes tens of thousands of clones, 80% to 90% detected once. The sequencing used CD4+ or CD8+ T cells sorted from blood, collected in a trial of the OX40 agonist ivuxolimab. The receptors come from an adult with an advanced solid tumor such as melanoma, head and neck, liver or kidney cancer. Each CDR3 is given with its conserved first and last residue. Each record gives: J gene, D gene, V gene, clone size, CDR3 protein, CDR3 DNA. D genes are given only for firm matches. Clone sizes are given selectively: once, few, many, or a class where the clone is expanded.

j_gene: TRBJ2-1; d_gene: TRBD2; v_gene: TRBV5-4; abundance: few; CDR3aa: CASSLGGGRAVDEQFF; CDR3nt: TGTGCCAGCAGCTTGGGGGGCGGGAGGGCCGTCGATGAGCAGTTCTTC
j_gene: TRBJ2-1; d_gene: -; v_gene: TRBV19; abundance: -; CDR3aa: CASSPGGPKSSYNEQFF; CDR3nt: TGTGCCAGTAGTCCTGGAGGGCCTAAATCCTCCTACAATGAGCAGTTCTTC
j_gene: TRBJ2-1; d_gene: TRBD2; v_gene: TRBV14; abundance: few; CDR3aa: CASSLGLGFDEQFF; CDR3nt: TGTGCCAGCAGCTTGGGACTAGGGTTCGATGAGCAGTTCTTC
j_gene: TRBJ2-2; d_gene: -; v_gene: TRBV21-1; abundance: -; CDR3aa: CASSLRLKGQGTTGELFF; CDR3nt: TGTGCCAGCAGCCTTCGCCTTAAGGGACAGGGGACCACCGGGGAGCTGTTTTTT
j_gene: TRBJ1-3; d_gene: -; v_gene: TRBV7-8; abundance: once; CDR3aa: CASSLAGEQKRNTIYF; CDR3nt: TGTGCCAGCAGCTTAGCGGGGGAACAGAAGAGAAACACCATATATTTT
j_gene: TRBJ2-1; d_gene: -; v_gene: TRBV9; abundance: -; CDR3aa: CASKWDTSYNEQFF; CDR3nt: TGTGCCAGCAAGTGGGACACCTCCTACAATGAGCAGTTCTTC
j_gene: TRBJ2-3; d_gene: -; v_gene: TRBV11-1; abundance: -; CDR3aa: CASSLSTTSDTQYF; CDR3nt: TGTGCCAGCAGCTTGTCCACAACTTCAGATACGCAGTATTTT
j_gene: TRBJ2-7; d_gene: -; v_gene: TRBV6-1; abundance: -; CDR3aa: CASSEIASTSYEQYF; CDR3nt: TGTGCCAGCAGTGAAATTGCCTCGACCTCCTACGAGCAGTACTTC
j_gene: TRBJ2-6; d_gene: -; v_gene: TRBV10-3; abundance: -; CDR3aa: CASMGVTGANVLTF; CDR3nt: TGTGCCTCAATGGGGGTGACTGGGGCCAACGTCCTGACTTTC
j_gene: TRBJ2-2; d_gene: TRBD1; v_gene: TRBV27; abundance: few; CDR3aa: CASSHSTGIAGELFF; CDR3nt: TGTGCCAGCAGCCATTCGACAGGGATCGCCGGGGAGCTGTTTTTT
j_gene: TRBJ1-4; d_gene: -; v_gene: TRBV6-1; abundance: many; CDR3aa: CASSELVSGKLFF; CDR3nt: TGTGCCAGCAGTGAGCTCGTATCGGGAAAACTGTTTTTT
j_gene: TRBJ1-2; d_gene: TRBD1; v_gene: TRBV2; abundance: -; CDR3aa: CASNPQGAHGYTF; CDR3nt: TGTGCCAGCAATCCGCAGGGGGCGCATGGCTACACCTTC
j_gene: TRBJ2-2; d_gene: TRBD2; v_gene: TRBV7-3; abundance: -; CDR3aa: CASSLKREAGELFF; CDR3nt: TGTGCCAGCAGCTTAAAGCGGGAGGCCGGGGAGCTGTTTTTT